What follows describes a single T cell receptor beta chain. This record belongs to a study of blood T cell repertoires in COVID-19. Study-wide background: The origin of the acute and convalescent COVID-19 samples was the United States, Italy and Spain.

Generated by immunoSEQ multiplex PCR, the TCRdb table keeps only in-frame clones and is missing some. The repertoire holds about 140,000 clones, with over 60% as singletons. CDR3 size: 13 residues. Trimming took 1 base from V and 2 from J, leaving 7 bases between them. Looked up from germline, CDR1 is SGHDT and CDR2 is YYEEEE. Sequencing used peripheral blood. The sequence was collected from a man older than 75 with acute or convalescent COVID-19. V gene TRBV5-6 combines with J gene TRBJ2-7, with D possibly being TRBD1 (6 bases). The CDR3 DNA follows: TGTGCCAGCAGCTTGTGGGGGCCCTACGAGCAGTACTTC. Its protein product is CASSLWGPYEQYF.